One and the same sample provided the 2 T cell receptor beta chains below, sequenced in a study of cytomegalovirus exposure and HLA in healthy donors. PCR employed 60 Vbeta and 13 Jbeta primers. Only in-frame clones appear in the TCRdb table, and some are missing; sequencing was by immunoSEQ multiplex PCR. The table shows 150,000 to 200,000 clones, with roughly 73% occurring only once. The sequenced sample consisted of PBMCs. These receptor sequences come from a man younger than 35 in good health and CMV-seropositive.

V gene TRBV29-1 combines with J gene TRBJ1-2; possible D gene TRBD1, 5 bases. The length of the CDR3 is 11 residues. Per the germline V gene, CDR1 is SQVTM and CDR2 is ANQGSEA. Trimming took off 6 bases at V and 4 bases at J, with 9 bases between the two ends. The CDR3: CSVGGGYGYTF. The CDR3 DNA sequence: TGCAGCGTAGGCGGGGGCTATGGCTACACCTTC.

V usage is TRBV28 and J usage is TRBJ1-3; D remains ambiguous. The V gene's germline CDR1 is MDHEN and CDR2 SYDVKM. This CDR3 is 15 amino acids long. Trimming took off 6 bases at V and 4 bases at J, with 16 bases between the two ends. CDR3 DNA sequence: TGTGCCAGCAGCCGGTTCGCGGGCGCGGGAAACACCATATATTTT. It yields the protein CASSRFAGAGNTIYF. Complete variable domain (other parts from reference TRBV28 and TRBJ1-3): DVKVTQSSRYLVKRTGEKVFLECVQDMDHENMFWYRQDPGLGLRLIYFSYDVKMKEKGDIPEGYSVSREKKERFSLILESASTNQTSMYLCASSRFAGAGNTIYFGEGSWLTVV.